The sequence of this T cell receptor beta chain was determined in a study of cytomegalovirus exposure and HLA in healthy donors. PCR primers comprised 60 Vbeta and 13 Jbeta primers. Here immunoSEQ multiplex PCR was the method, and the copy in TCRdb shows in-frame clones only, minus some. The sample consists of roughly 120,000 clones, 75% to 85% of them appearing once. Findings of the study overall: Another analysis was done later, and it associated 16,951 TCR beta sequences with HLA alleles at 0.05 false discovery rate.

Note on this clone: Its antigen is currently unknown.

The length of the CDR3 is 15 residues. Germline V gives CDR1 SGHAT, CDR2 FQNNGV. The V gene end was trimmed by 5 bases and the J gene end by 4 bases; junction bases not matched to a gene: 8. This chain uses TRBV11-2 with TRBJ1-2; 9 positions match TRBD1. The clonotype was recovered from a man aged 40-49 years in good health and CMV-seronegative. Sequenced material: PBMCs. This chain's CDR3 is CASSTRGTGTYGYTF. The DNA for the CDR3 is TGTGCCAGCAGCACCCGCGGGACAGGGACCTATGGCTACACCTTC.